The 5 T cell receptor beta chains in this list originate from one sample, sequenced in a study of T cell changes during pregnancy in multiple sclerosis. Method: immunoSEQ multiplex PCR; TCRdb's copy keeps in-frame clones and lacks some. The sample records 26,000 or so clones, about nine tenths being singletons. The sequencing used CD4+ T cells from peripheral blood mononuclear cells, collected in the first trimester of pregnancy. These receptors were taken from a female donor in good health, enrolled as a control in a pregnancy study.

This clone was counted a single time. The chain links TRBV2 to TRBJ2-5; 9 bases line up with TRBD2. Germline V gene sequence: CDR1 SNHLY, CDR2 FYNNEI. The CDR3 runs 16 residues. The V segment lost 4 bases and the J segment 2 bases; nucleotides outside the gene matches: 8. The CDR3 here is CASSGRVAGEQETQYF. The CDR3 DNA reads TGTGCCAGCAGTGGGCGGGTAGCGGGGGAGCAAGAGACCCAGTACTTC.

V is TRBV29-1 and J is TRBJ1-1; D may be TRBD1 (6 bases). CDR3 length: 12 amino acids. The ends were cut back, 4 bases at V and 6 bases at J, with 12 bases in the middle. CDR1 and CDR2 from the germline V gene are SQVTM and ANQGSEA. The CDR3 reads CSVVTGYSEAFF. CDR3 nucleotide sequence: TGCAGCGTTGTAACAGGGTATTCTGAAGCTTTCTTT. Based on the CDR3 plus reference TRBV29-1 and TRBJ1-1, the full variable domain is SAVISQKPSRDICQRGTSLTIQCQVDSQVTMMFWYRQQPGQSLTLIATANQGSEATYESGFVIDKFPISRPNLTFSTLTVSNMSPEDSSIYLCSVVTGYSEAFFGQGTRLTVV.

J is TRBJ1-1 and V is TRBV29-1; weak D call: TRBD1 (6 bases). The CDR3 runs 15 residues. Trimming removed 4 bases at V and 8 bases at J, with 23 bases between. The germline gives CDR1 SQVTM, CDR2 ANQGSEA. CDR3 nucleotides: TGCAGCGTTGGGAGCGGGACATCAATCCCCCCCGAAGCTTTCTTT. This translates into CSVGSGTSIPPEAFF.

This chain connects TRBV2 to TRBJ1-1, with D unresolved. V was clipped by 7 bases and J by 5 bases, with 20 bases between them. The CDR3 runs 15 residues. Germline V gene data show CDR1 as SNHLY and CDR2 as FYNNEI. The CDR3 region has the DNA TGTGCCAGCACGGAGGCGAAGGTTTTATGGACTGAAGCTTTCTTT. Amino acid sequence: CASTEAKVLWTEAFF.

This rearrangement joins TRBV18 to TRBJ2-3, with D perhaps matching TRBD1 (6 bases). The length of the CDR3 is 15 residues. V lost 3 bases and J 0 bases, leaving 10 bases between the germline ends. Germline CDR1 and CDR2: KGHSH and LQKENI. As DNA, the CDR3 is TGTGCCAGCTCACCTTTGGACAGCAGCACAGATACGCAGTATTTT. Its protein is CASSPLDSSTDTQYF.